This T cell receptor (beta chain) appears in the sequencing data of a study of blood T cells in healthy people across ages. Study context: About one barcoded beta molecule was captured per two T cells (by template switching).

Germline assignment: CDR1 LGHDT and CDR2 YNNKEL (reference sequence). Trimming removed 6 bases at V and 6 bases at J, with 18 bases between. The CDR3 extends over 15 amino acids. A second 7 to 11 cycle PCR used barcoded and J-beta primers. TCRdb reprocessed the 5' RACE reads via MiXCR and lists one record per CDR3 protein. The sample consists of 750,000 to 950,000 distinct CDR3 sequences, around 24% of them appearing once. Ranging in age from about 6 to 100, the donors were healthy Caucasian individuals from Russia. Every sample yielded at least 7 million isolated PBMCs. These sequences were also reported in another study, on T cells of mothers and their children.

This sequence originates from a boy younger than 18 in good health. The specimen was blood. This chain connects TRBV3-1 to TRBJ2-1; TRBD2 is a possible D gene (5 bases). Written as DNA, the CDR3 is TGTGCCAGCAGTAGAGGGCCCTCCCCTGCCAATGAGCAGTTCTTC. This translates into CASSRGPSPANEQFF.